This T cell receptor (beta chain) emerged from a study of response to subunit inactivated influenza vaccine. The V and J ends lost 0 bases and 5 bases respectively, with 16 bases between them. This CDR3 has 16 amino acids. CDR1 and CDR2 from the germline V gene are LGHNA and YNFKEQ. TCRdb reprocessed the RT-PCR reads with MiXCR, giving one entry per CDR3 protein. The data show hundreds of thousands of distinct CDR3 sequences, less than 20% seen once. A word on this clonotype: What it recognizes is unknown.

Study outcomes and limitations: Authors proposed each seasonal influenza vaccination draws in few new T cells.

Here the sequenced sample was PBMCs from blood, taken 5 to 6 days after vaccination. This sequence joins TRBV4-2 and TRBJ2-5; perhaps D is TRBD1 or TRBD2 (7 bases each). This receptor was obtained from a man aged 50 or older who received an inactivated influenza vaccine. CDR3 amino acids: CASSQEIRGGAETQYF. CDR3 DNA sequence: TGTGCCAGCAGCCAAGAAATCAGGGGGGGCGCGGAGACCCAGTACTTC.